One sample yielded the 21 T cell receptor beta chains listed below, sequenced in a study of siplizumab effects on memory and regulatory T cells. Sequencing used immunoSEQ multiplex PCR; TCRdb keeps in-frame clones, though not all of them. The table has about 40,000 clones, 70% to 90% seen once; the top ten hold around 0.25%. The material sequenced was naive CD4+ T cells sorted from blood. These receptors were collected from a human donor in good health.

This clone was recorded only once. For the CDR3, the DNA is TGTGCCAGCAGTGGTCTCAGGCAGGGGAACACTGAAGCTTTCTTT. Its protein product is CASSGLRQGNTEAFF. The chain links TRBV6-5 to TRBJ1-1; maybe TRBD1 (5 bases). Germline V gene lookup returns CDR1 MNHEY and CDR2 SVGAGI. V was trimmed by 5 bases and J by 1 base, leaving 14 bases between them. CDR3 length: 15 residues.

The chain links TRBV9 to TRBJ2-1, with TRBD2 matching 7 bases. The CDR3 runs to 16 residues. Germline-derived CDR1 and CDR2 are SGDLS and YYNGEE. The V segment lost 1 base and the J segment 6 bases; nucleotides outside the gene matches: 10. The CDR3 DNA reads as TGTGCCAGCAGCGTATTAGGGCTAGCGGAGGGCAATGAGCAGTTCTTC. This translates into CASSVLGLAEGNEQFF.

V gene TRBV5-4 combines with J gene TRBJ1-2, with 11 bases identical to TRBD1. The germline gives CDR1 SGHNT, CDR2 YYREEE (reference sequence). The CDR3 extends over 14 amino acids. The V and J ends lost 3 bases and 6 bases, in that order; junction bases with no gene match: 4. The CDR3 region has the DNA TGTGCCAGCAGCTGGGGACAGGGGGAGAATGGCTACACCTTC. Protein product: CASSWGQGENGYTF.

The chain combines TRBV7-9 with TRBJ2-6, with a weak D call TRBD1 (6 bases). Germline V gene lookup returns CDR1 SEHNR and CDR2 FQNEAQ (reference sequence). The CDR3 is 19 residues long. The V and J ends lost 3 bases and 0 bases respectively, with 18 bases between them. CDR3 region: CASSFDRSPTTSGANVLTF. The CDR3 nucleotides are TGTGCCAGCAGCTTTGACAGGTCTCCAACGACCTCTGGGGCCAACGTCCTGACTTTC.

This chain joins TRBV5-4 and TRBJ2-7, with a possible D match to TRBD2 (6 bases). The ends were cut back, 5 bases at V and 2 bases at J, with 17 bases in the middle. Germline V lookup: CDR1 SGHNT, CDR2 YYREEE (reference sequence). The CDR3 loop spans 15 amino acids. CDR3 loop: CASREWGVTAYEQYF. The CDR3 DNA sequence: TGTGCCAGCAGGGAGTGGGGGGTCACAGCCTACGAGCAGTACTTC.

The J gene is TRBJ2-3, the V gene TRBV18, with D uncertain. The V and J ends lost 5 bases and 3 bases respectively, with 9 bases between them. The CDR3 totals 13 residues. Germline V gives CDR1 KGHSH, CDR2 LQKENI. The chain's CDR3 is CASSATETDTQYF. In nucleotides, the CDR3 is TGTGCCAGCTCAGCAACAGAGACAGATACGCAGTATTTT.

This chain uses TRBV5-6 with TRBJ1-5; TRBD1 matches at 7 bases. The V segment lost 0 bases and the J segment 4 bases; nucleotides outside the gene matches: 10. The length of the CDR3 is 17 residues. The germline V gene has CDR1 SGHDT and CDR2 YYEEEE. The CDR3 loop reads CASSLGAGGSRNQPQHF. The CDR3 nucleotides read TGTGCCAGCAGCTTGGGCGCAGGGGGTTCCCGGAATCAGCCCCAGCATTTT.

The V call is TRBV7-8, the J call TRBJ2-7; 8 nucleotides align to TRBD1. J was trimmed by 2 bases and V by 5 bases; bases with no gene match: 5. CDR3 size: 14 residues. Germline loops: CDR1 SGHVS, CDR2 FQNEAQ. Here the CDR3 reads CASSLRTGPYEQYF. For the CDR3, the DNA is TGTGCCAGCAGCCTACGGACAGGGCCCTACGAGCAGTACTTC.

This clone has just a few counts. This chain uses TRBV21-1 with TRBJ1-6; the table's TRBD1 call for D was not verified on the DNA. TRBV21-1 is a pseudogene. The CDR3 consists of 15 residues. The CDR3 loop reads CASSKSAGVSSPLHF. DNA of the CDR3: TGTGCCAGCAGCAAAAGCGCAGGGGTTAGTTCACCCCTCCACTTT.

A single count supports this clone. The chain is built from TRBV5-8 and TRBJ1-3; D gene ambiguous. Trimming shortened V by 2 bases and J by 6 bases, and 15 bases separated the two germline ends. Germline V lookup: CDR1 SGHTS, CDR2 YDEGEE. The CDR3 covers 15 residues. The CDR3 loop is CASSFGDLRQNTIYF. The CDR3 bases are TGTGCCAGCAGCTTTGGCGATTTACGGCAAAACACCATATATTTT.

CDR3 nucleotides: TGTGCCAGCCTAGTGGGGGGTTTTGGGGCTTCTAATGAAAAACTGTTTTTT. Its translation is CASLVGGFGASNEKLFF. The V and J genes are TRBV2 and TRBJ1-4; D may be TRBD1 (5 bases). V dropped 8 bases and J dropped 3 bases, with 22 bases sitting between them. CDR1 and CDR2 from the germline V gene are SNHLY and FYNNEI. The CDR3 runs 17 residues. The variable domain in full, completed from reference TRBV2 and TRBJ1-4, reads EPEVTQTPSHQVTQMGQEVILRCVPISNHLYFYWYRQILGQKVEFLVSFYNNEISEKSEIFDDQFSVERPDGSNFTLKIRSTKLEDSAMYFCASLVGGFGASNEKLFFGSGTQLSVL.

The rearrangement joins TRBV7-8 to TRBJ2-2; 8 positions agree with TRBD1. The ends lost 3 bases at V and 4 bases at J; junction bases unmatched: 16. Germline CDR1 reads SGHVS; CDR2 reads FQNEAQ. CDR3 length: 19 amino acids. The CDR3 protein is CASSLISSIGTGITGELFF. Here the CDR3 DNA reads TGTGCCAGCAGCTTGATTTCGTCCATAGGGACAGGCATCACCGGGGAGCTGTTTTTT.

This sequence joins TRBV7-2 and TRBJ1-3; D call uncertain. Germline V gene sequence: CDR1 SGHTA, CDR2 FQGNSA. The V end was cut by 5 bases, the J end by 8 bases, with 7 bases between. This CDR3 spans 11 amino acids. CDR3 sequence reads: CASSPRDTIYF. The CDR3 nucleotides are TGTGCCAGCAGCCCGCGCGACACCATATATTTT.

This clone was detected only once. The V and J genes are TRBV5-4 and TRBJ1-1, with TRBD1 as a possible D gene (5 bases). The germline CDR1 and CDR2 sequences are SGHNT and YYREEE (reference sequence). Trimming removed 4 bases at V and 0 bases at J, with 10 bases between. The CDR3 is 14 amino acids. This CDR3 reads CASSPGTLNTEAFF. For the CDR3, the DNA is TGTGCCAGCAGCCCCGGGACGTTGAACACTGAAGCTTTCTTT. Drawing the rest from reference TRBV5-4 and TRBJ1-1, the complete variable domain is ETGVTQSPTHLIKTRGQQVTLRCSSQSGHNTVSWYQQALGQGPQFIFQYYREEENGRGNFPPRFSGLQFPNYSSELNVNALELDDSALYLCASSPGTLNTEAFFGQGTRLTVV.

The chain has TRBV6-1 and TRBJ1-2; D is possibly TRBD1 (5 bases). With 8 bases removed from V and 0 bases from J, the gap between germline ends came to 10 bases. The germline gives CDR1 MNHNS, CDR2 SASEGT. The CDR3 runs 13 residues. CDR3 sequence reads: CASRPDTNYGYTF. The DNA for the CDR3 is TGTGCCAGCCGACCGGACACTAACTATGGCTACACCTTC.

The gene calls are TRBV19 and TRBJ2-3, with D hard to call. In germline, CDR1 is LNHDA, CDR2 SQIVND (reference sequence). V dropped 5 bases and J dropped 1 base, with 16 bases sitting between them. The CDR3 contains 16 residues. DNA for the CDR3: TGTGCCAGTAGTCTCCTTTCCCCAGCCGGCACAGATACGCAGTATTTT. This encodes CASSLLSPAGTDTQYF.

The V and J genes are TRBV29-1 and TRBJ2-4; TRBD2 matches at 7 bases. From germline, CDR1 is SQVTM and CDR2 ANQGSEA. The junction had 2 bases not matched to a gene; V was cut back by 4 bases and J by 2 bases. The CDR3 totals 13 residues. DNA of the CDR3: TGCAGCGTTGGGGAGGGACCCAAAAACATTCAGTACTTC. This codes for CSVGEGPKNIQYF.

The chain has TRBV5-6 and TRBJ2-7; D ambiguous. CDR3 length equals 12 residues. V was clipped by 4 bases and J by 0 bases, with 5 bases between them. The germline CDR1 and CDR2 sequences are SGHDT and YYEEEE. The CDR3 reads CASSISSYEQYF. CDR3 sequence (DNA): TGTGCCAGCAGCATCAGCTCCTACGAGCAGTACTTC.

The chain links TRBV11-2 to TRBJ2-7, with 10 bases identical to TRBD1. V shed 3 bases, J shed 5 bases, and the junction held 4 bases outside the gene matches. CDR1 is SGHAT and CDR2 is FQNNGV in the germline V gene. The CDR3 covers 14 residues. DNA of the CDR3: TGTGCCAGCAGCTTCGGGGGGACAGGGGACGAGCAGTACTTC. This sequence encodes CASSFGGTGDEQYF.

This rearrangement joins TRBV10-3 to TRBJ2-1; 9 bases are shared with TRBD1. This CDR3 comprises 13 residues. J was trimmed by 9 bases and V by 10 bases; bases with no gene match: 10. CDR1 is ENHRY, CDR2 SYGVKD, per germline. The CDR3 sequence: CATRDRVIGEQFF. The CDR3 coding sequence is TGTGCCACTAGGGACAGGGTTATCGGTGAGCAGTTCTTC.

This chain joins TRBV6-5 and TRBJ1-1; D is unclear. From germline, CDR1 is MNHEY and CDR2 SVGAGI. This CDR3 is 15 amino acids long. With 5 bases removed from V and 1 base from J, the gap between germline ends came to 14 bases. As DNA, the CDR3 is TGTGCCAGCAGTGCTAGACTACAGAAGAACACTGAAGCTTTCTTT. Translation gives CASSARLQKNTEAFF.